The T cell receptor (beta chain) described here comes from a study of T-cell reconstitution after alpha-beta-depleted transplantation in children. Study results and limitations: Several hundred expanded graft clones reportedly gave rise to the alpha-beta T cells present about two months after transplant. Surviving recipient T cells and thymic progenitors accounted for the high day-60 TCRbeta diversity observed in some patients.

This CDR3 contains 15 residues. Germline CDR1 is LNHNV and CDR2 is YYDKDF (reference sequence). V was cut by 1 base and J by 1 base, with 10 bases left in between. Concerning this clonotype itself: The antigen is undetermined.

Unique molecular identifiers were used in preparing the TCRbeta library. In TCRdb, the PCR reads were re-called with MiXCR into one record per CDR3 protein. Here the sample spans 110,000 or so distinct CDR3 sequences, 6.4% being singletons. The sample in question was PBMCs, mostly from graft donor cells, obtained 360 days after TCRalphabeta/CD19-depleted stem cell transplant. The source is a male patient between 2 and 10 years old who had a stem cell transplant for acute lymphoblastic leukemia, so the T cells may come from the graft donor. The chain joins TRBV15 to TRBJ1-1; D is uncertain. The CDR3 sequence is CATSRAAKGNTEAFF. The CDR3 DNA reads TGTGCCACCAGCAGAGCCGCCAAGGGGAACACTGAAGCTTTCTTT.